The 29 T cell receptor beta chains below all came from one sample that was sequenced in a study of CD8 T cells in ankylosing spondylitis. TCRdb reprocessed the 5' RACE reads via MiXCR and lists one record per CDR3 protein. The table lists more than 150,000 distinct CDR3 sequences, 15% to 20% of them singletons. The specimen sequenced was blood, either unsorted or a sorted T cell fraction (not recorded which). Source of these receptors: a male donor between 5 and 35 years old with ankylosing spondylitis or in good health (not recorded which).

This clonotype came up many times. The chain employs TRBV7-2 and TRBJ2-3; TRBD2 matches at 14 bases. Germline V lookup: CDR1 SGHTA, CDR2 FQGNSA. The CDR3 sequence is 16 residues long. V lost 3 bases, J lost 4 bases, and 3 bases stayed unmatched. Here the CDR3 reads CASSLQTSGRADTQYF. The CDR3 DNA follows: TGTGCCAGCAGCTTGCAGACTAGCGGGAGGGCAGATACGCAGTATTTT.

This clonotype occurred a few times. This chain connects TRBV29-1 to TRBJ1-1; the match to TRBD1 covers 7 bases. Germline lookup yields CDR1 SQVTM and CDR2 ANQGSEA. The CDR3 extends over 14 amino acids. J was trimmed by 1 base and V by 7 bases; bases with no gene match: 9. The CDR3 region has the DNA TGCAGCGCGCCGACAGGGCCCCGGAACACTGAAGCTTTCTTT. Its translation is CSAPTGPRNTEAFF.

The V gene is TRBV20-1, the J gene TRBJ2-1, with 10 bases that match TRBD2. The germline V gene encodes CDR1 DFQATT and CDR2 SNEGSKA (reference sequence). The CDR3 length is 14 residues. V was clipped by 5 bases and J by 6 bases; unmatched bases: 7. The CDR3 nucleotides read TGCAGTGCTCGTCTCCCTAGCGGGAGCAATGAGCAGTTCTTC. Its protein product is CSARLPSGSNEQFF.

This clonotype was detected ten times or more. This chain links TRBV27 with TRBJ2-3, with D possibly being TRBD1 (6 bases). This CDR3 spans 14 amino acids. The germline V and J ends were trimmed by 2 bases and 1 base, with 7 bases remaining between them. Germline assignment: CDR1 MNHEY and CDR2 SMNVEV (reference sequence). CDR3 in amino acids: CASSLNRGTDTQYF. CDR3 sequence (DNA): TGTGCCAGCAGTTTAAACAGGGGCACAGATACGCAGTATTTT.

Many counts were recorded for this clonotype. CDR3 region: CASRHQDQPQHF. CDR3 sequence (DNA): TGTGCCAGCAGACATCAAGATCAGCCCCAGCATTTT. V usage is TRBV27 and J usage is TRBJ1-5; D is undetermined. Trimming removed 6 bases from V and 5 bases from J, with 8 bases in between. From germline, CDR1 is MNHEY and CDR2 SMNVEV (reference sequence). This CDR3 is 12 amino acids long.

This clonotype was counted at least ten times. The CDR3 spells CASSLGTTGWGDTQYF. The DNA of the CDR3 is TGTGCCAGCAGCTTAGGCACGACAGGGTGGGGAGATACGCAGTATTTT. The chain joins TRBV7-2 to TRBJ2-3, with 7 bases matching TRBD1. The CDR3 runs to 16 residues. The V gene's germline CDR1 is SGHTA and CDR2 FQGNSA. Trimming cost V 1 base and J 5 bases; bases outside gene matches: 9.

This clonotype has more than one count but fewer than ten. This chain links TRBV10-2 with TRBJ2-3; 7 nucleotides align to TRBD1. CDR1 and CDR2 from the germline V gene are WSHSY and SAAADI. Trimming took 6 bases from V and 2 from J; bases not matched to a gene: 5. The CDR3 runs 14 residues. The CDR3 DNA sequence: TGCGCCAGCAGACAGGGGATTCCCACAGATACGCAGTATTTT. Its translation is CASRQGIPTDTQYF.

This clonotype was seen ten or more times. The V and J genes are TRBV12-3 or TRBV12-4 and TRBJ1-1; D call uncertain. The V and J ends lost 0 bases and 2 bases respectively, with 7 bases between them. CDR3 length equals 14 residues. The CDR3 region is CASSLASANTEAFF. In DNA form, the CDR3 reads TGTGCCAGCAGTTTAGCCAGCGCCAACACTGAAGCTTTCTTT.

This clonotype was seen ten or more times. The chain joins TRBV11-2 to TRBJ2-7, with 7 bases aligning to TRBD1. The CDR3 contains 14 residues. Germline trimming cut 10 bases from V and 0 bases from J; bases unmatched to any gene: 9. Germline V gene lookup returns CDR1 SGHAT and CDR2 FQNNGV. This CDR3 reads CAIPPGQTSYEQYV. The CDR3 DNA reads as TGTGCCATCCCGCCGGGACAGACCTCCTACGAGCAGTACGTC.

The V gene is TRBV18, the J gene TRBJ2-1; D gene unclear. Germline V gene lookup returns CDR1 KGHSH and CDR2 LQKENI. The CDR3 sequence is 12 residues long. V gave up 5 bases and J gave up 12 bases, with 14 bases separating them. In nucleotides, the CDR3 is TGTGCCAGCTCATCGACTTGGCAGGTGCAGTTCTTC. Protein product: CASSSTWQVQFF.

This rearrangement joins TRBV6-8 to TRBJ2-1; TRBD1 matches at 11 bases. There are 16 residues in the CDR3. Trimming took 7 bases from V and 3 from J; bases not matched to a gene: 8. Germline values: CDR1 MNHGY, CDR2 SAAAGT. CDR3 DNA: TGTGCCAGCACCCTCCCTGGGACAGGGGGCTACAATGAGCAGTTCTTC. Amino acid sequence: CASTLPGTGGYNEQFF.

The chain links TRBV20-1 to TRBJ2-1; TRBD2 agrees at 8 bases. The CDR3 sequence is 13 residues long. V trimming: 7 bases; J trimming: 7 bases; junction bases outside the gene matches: 9. Per the germline V gene, CDR1 is DFQATT and CDR2 is SNEGSKA (reference sequence). The CDR3 region has the DNA TGCAGTGTGGTAGCGGGGTCTGAAAATGAGCAGTTCTTC. It yields the protein CSVVAGSENEQFF.

This clonotype was observed at least ten times. The chain recombines TRBV14 with TRBJ2-1; no definite D call. Germline CDR1 SGHDN, CDR2 FVKESK. This CDR3 is built from 15 residues. The V and J ends lost 0 bases and 3 bases respectively, with 9 bases between them. In nucleotides, the CDR3 is TGTGCCAGCAGCCAAGAAACAGTACTCTACAATGAGCAGTTCTTC. This sequence encodes CASSQETVLYNEQFF.

This clonotype came up many times. The J gene is TRBJ2-2, the V gene TRBV5-1; perhaps TRBD2 as D (6 bases). Germline loops: CDR1 SGHRS, CDR2 YFSETQ. There are 16 residues in the CDR3. Trimming cost V 0 bases and J 0 bases, with 9 bases left between them. CDR3 in DNA: TGCGCCAGCAGCTTGGGGAGGGATGCGAACACCGGGGAGCTGTTTTTT. As protein: CASSLGRDANTGELFF.

This clonotype came up many times. The chain joins TRBV12-3 or TRBV12-4 to TRBJ1-5; D not resolved. The CDR3 has 12 amino acids. The germline V and J ends were trimmed by 1 base and 6 bases, with 4 bases remaining between them. The CDR3 region is CASSLGSQPQHF. CDR3 coding DNA: TGTGCCAGCAGTTTAGGGAGTCAGCCCCAGCATTTT.

This clonotype occurred a few times. The V gene is TRBV9, the J gene TRBJ1-1, with TRBD1 matching over 9 bases. The CDR3 is made up of 16 amino acids. V was pared by 4 bases and J by 0 bases, with 7 bases of the junction left unmatched. Germline V lookup: CDR1 SGDLS, CDR2 YYNGEE. The CDR3 is CASSPDRGQMNTEAFF. The CDR3 DNA sequence: TGTGCCAGCAGCCCGGACAGGGGCCAGATGAACACTGAAGCTTTCTTT.

The sample holds many counts of this clonotype. The chain couples TRBV20-1 to TRBJ2-1, with D perhaps TRBD1 or TRBD2 (5 bases each). Germline V lookup: CDR1 DFQATT, CDR2 SNEGSKA (reference sequence). The CDR3 length is 18 residues. Trimming removed 3 bases from V and 9 bases from J, with 30 bases in between. Written as DNA, the CDR3 is TGCAGTGCTAGGTCCGGGATACGGGGCCTCGTGAGCCCCGGTGAGCAGTTCTTC. Protein sequence: CSARSGIRGLVSPGEQFF.

The sample holds many counts of this clonotype. This chain connects TRBV7-2 to TRBJ2-5, with a weak D call TRBD1 (6 bases). Germline V CDR1 and CDR2: SGHTA, FQGNSA. This CDR3 region has 13 residues. The V end was cut by 5 bases, the J end by 5 bases, with 12 bases between. Here the CDR3 reads CASSPGTMETQYF. Here the CDR3 DNA reads TGTGCCAGCAGCCCAGGGACAATGGAGACCCAGTACTTC.

This clonotype was observed at least ten times. The V and J genes are TRBV10-3 and TRBJ2-2, with 13 bases matching TRBD2. From germline, CDR1 is ENHRY and CDR2 SYGVKD. V trimming: 5 bases; J trimming: 5 bases; junction bases outside the gene matches: 17. CDR3 length equals 20 residues. The CDR3 reads CAISQTPGLAGLVGTGELFF. The CDR3 DNA reads as TGTGCCATCAGTCAAACTCCGGGACTAGCGGGATTGGTTGGTACCGGGGAGCTGTTTTTT.

Ten or more counts support this clonotype. The gene calls are TRBV6-5 and TRBJ2-7, with D maybe TRBD2 (6 bases). Germline values: CDR1 MNHEY, CDR2 SVGAGI. V was pared by 6 bases and J by 3 bases, with 18 bases between. CDR3 length: 15 amino acids. The chain's CDR3 is CASREGRRQGYEQYF. In DNA, the CDR3 is TGTGCCAGCAGGGAGGGAAGGCGTCAGGGCTACGAGCAGTACTTC.

This clonotype was seen ten or more times. The chain joins TRBV24-1 to TRBJ2-3, with TRBD2 matching over 11 bases. Germline CDR1 and CDR2: KGHDR and SFDVKD. The CDR3 covers 20 residues. V was pared by 2 bases and J by 0 bases, with 12 bases of the junction left unmatched. CDR3 sequence reads: CATSDSRPGTSGNSTDTQYF. The CDR3 region has the DNA TGTGCCACCAGTGATTCCCGACCCGGGACTAGCGGAAATAGCACAGATACGCAGTATTTT.

The chain employs TRBV20-1 and TRBJ2-7; 9 positions agree with TRBD2. CDR3 length: 12 residues. Germline V CDR1 and CDR2: DFQATT, SNEGSKA (reference sequence). V lost 6 bases to trimming and J lost 3 bases; unmatched junction nucleotides: 3. The CDR3 DNA sequence: TGCAGTGCAAGGACTAGCGTCTACGAGCAGTACTTC. Translation: CSARTSVYEQYF.

This clonotype was detected ten times or more. The V gene is TRBV7-8, the J gene TRBJ1-1; D perhaps matches TRBD1 (5 bases). The ends were cut back, 1 base at V and 6 bases at J, with 12 bases in the middle. Per the germline V gene, CDR1 is SGHVS and CDR2 is FQNEAQ. The CDR3 length is 14 residues. The CDR3: CASSLGTIRAEAFF. The CDR3 region has the DNA TGTGCCAGCAGCTTAGGAACAATCAGGGCTGAAGCTTTCTTT.

This clonotype was seen at least ten times. The V and J genes are TRBV5-1 and TRBJ2-7; the match to TRBD1 covers 9 bases. V lost 5 bases and J lost 5; bases outside the gene matches: 8. The CDR3 is 14 residues long. Germline V CDR1 and CDR2: SGHRS, YFSETQ. The CDR3: CASRAGTGQHEQYF. The CDR3 DNA reads TGCGCCAGCAGGGCCGGGACAGGGCAACACGAGCAGTACTTC. The full variable domain, completed using reference TRBV5-1 and TRBJ2-7, is KAGVTQTPRYLIKTRGQQVTLSCSPISGHRSVSWYQQTPGQGLQFLFEYFSETQRNKGNFPGRFSGRQFSNSRSEMNVSTLELGDSALYLCASRAGTGQHEQYFGPGTRLTVT.

This clonotype has a count of ten or more. The V and J genes are TRBV4-2 and TRBJ1-1, with D maybe TRBD1 (5 bases). CDR3 length: 12 residues. Germline-derived CDR1 and CDR2 are LGHNA and YNFKEQ. V lost 8 bases, J lost 0 bases, and 7 bases lay in between. This CDR3 is CASAGLNTEAFF. CDR3 in DNA: TGTGCCAGCGCGGGGCTGAACACTGAAGCTTTCTTT.

This chain links TRBV12-3 or TRBV12-4 with TRBJ2-1; D gene ambiguous. Trimming left V 7 bases short and J 9 bases short, with 13 bases between. The CDR3 has 12 residues. The CDR3 region has the DNA TGTGCCAGCATAGGTAGCCTGAGTGAGCAGTTCTTC. Translated, it gives CASIGSLSEQFF.

This clonotype has ten or more counts. The chain employs TRBV12-3 or TRBV12-4 and TRBJ1-1; D is unclear. Deletions cut 4 bases from V and 3 bases from J, with 9 bases between. The CDR3 is 13 residues long. The CDR3 DNA reads as TGTGCCAGCAGTTGGGTAGTAGACACTGAAGCTTTCTTT. Residues: CASSWVVDTEAFF.

This rearrangement joins TRBV27 to TRBJ2-4, with unresolved D. The CDR3 is 13 amino acids. The V end lost 3 bases, the J end lost 1 base, and 4 bases lay between the germline ends. Germline V gives CDR1 MNHEY, CDR2 SMNVEV (reference sequence). The CDR3 coding sequence is TGTGCCAGCAGTTTCTCCGCCAAAAACATTCAGTACTTC. Its protein product is CASSFSAKNIQYF.

This clonotype was seen many times. The V gene is TRBV12-3 or TRBV12-4, the J gene TRBJ2-3; D gene uncertain. V was trimmed by 8 bases and J by 2 bases, leaving 20 bases between them. The CDR3 is made up of 16 amino acids. CDR3 in amino acids: CASLPLDIHFTDTQYF. CDR3 nucleotide sequence: TGTGCCAGCCTACCTCTAGACATACATTTCACAGATACGCAGTATTTT.